This passage covers 28 T cell receptor beta chains from one sample sequenced in a study of Ad26.COV2.S vaccination and SARS-CoV-2 variants. Specified treatment: around 19 received Ad26.COV2.S at low or high dose, single or two shots; a few received placebo; per-sample allocation not given. Collection of samples fell on day 63 after the first vaccine or placebo injection. Sequencing was performed with immunoSEQ multiplex PCR; in TCRdb, only in-frame clones are kept and a portion is missing. The sample includes 250,000 to 300,000 clones, around 87% of them seen just once. The sequencing used peripheral blood, collected in a trial of Ad26.COV2.S vaccine versus placebo. The receptors originated from a person between 18 and 60 years old who received the Ad26.COV2.S COVID-19 vaccine or a placebo.

The V and J genes are TRBV9 and TRBJ2-5; 11 bases line up with TRBD2. CDR3 length equals 16 residues. CDR1 and CDR2 from the germline V gene are SGDLS and YYNGEE. Trimming cost V 3 bases and J 7 bases; bases outside gene matches: 11. The CDR3 nucleotides are TGTGCCAGCAGCGATACCCTAGCGGGAGGCGTCCGGACCCAGTACTTC. Translation: CASSDTLAGGVRTQYF.

The chain uses TRBV3-1 (or the pseudogene TRBV3-2) and TRBJ2-5; TRBD2 might be the D (5 bases). Trimming removed 0 bases from V and 2 bases from J, with 19 bases in between. Germline assignment: CDR1 LGHDT and CDR2 YNNKEL (reference sequence). The CDR3 is 18 residues long. The CDR3 nucleotides read TGTGCCAGCAGCCAAGATCGGGTCTACGACTATACTCAAGAGACCCAGTACTTC. Protein: CASSQDRVYDYTQETQYF.

The V and J genes are TRBV10-3 and TRBJ2-1; the D gene is possibly TRBD1 (6 bases). Germline V lookup: CDR1 ENHRY, CDR2 SYGVKD. The V and J ends lost 7 bases and 5 bases respectively, with 18 bases between them. CDR3 size: 15 residues. CDR3 amino acids: CAITNGQLDHNEQFF. The CDR3 bases are TGTGCCATCACAAATGGACAGTTAGACCACAATGAGCAGTTCTTC.

This rearrangement joins TRBV5-6 to TRBJ1-6; no clear D. Trimming left V 2 bases short and J 5 bases short, with 5 bases between. Germline V gives CDR1 SGHDT, CDR2 YYEEEE. The CDR3 covers 13 residues. The CDR3, as DNA: TGTGCCAGCAGCTTAACAGATAATTCACCCCTCCACTTT. Amino acid sequence: CASSLTDNSPLHF.

The V call is TRBV18, the J call TRBJ2-1; 11 nucleotides align to TRBD1. Germline V lookup: CDR1 KGHSH, CDR2 LQKENI. V dropped 2 bases and J dropped 7; count of bases not matched to a gene: 7. This CDR3 spans 16 amino acids. This chain's CDR3 is CASSPVPGQGGNEQFF. The CDR3 bases are TGTGCCAGCTCACCAGTCCCGGGACAGGGGGGAAATGAGCAGTTCTTC.

The chain employs TRBV18 and TRBJ1-2; 9 bases line up with TRBD1. Germline V gives CDR1 KGHSH, CDR2 LQKENI. The length of the CDR3 is 13 residues. With V trimmed by 3 bases and J by 8 bases, 4 bases remained unmatched. This CDR3 reads CASSPRTGEGYTF. The CDR3 nucleotides read TGTGCCAGCTCACCGAGGACAGGGGAAGGCTACACCTTC.

This sequence joins TRBV25-1 and TRBJ1-2; the D gene is possibly TRBD1 (5 bases). Germline CDR1 MGHDK, CDR2 SYGVNS. V shed 4 bases and J shed 1 base, with 7 bases lying between them. The CDR3 length is 13 residues. DNA of the CDR3: TGTGCCAGCAGTGTACAGGTTAACTATGGCTACACCTTC. Translated, it gives CASSVQVNYGYTF.

V usage is TRBV29-1 and J usage is TRBJ1-1, with TRBD1 matching over 9 bases. Germline values: CDR1 SQVTM, CDR2 ANQGSEA. The CDR3 has 14 amino acids. The V and J ends lost 4 bases and 6 bases, in that order; junction bases with no gene match: 9. The chain's CDR3 is CSVGFGQGPAEAFF. The CDR3 coding sequence is TGCAGCGTTGGTTTCGGACAGGGGCCGGCTGAAGCTTTCTTT.

This chain connects TRBV6-2 or TRBV6-3 to TRBJ2-2; possibly TRBD2 for D (6 bases). Germline CDR1 MNHEY, CDR2 SVGEGT. This CDR3 region has 17 residues. The germline V and J ends were trimmed by 0 bases and 7 bases, with 18 bases remaining between them. Here the CDR3 DNA reads TGTGCCAGCAGTTACTCGGAACTAAAAAGGACTATCGGGGAGCTGTTTTTT. Its protein is CASSYSELKRTIGELFF.

V is TRBV7-2 and J is TRBJ1-1; 7 bases line up with TRBD1. Germline CDR1 and CDR2: SGHTA and FQGNSA. With 2 bases clipped from V and 3 bases from J, the junction kept 9 bases outside the gene matches. This CDR3 has 16 amino acids. CDR3 amino acids: CASSLSQGGAYTEAFF. CDR3 bases: TGTGCCAGCAGCTTAAGTCAAGGGGGCGCGTACACTGAAGCTTTCTTT.

V gene TRBV19 combines with J gene TRBJ1-3; D is uncertain. V dropped 3 bases and J dropped 0 bases, with 12 bases sitting between them. CDR1 is LNHDA, CDR2 SQIVND, per germline (reference sequence). The CDR3 runs to 16 residues. As DNA, the CDR3 is TGTGCCAGTAGTATCCCCGGCAGCCGCTCTGGAAACACCATATATTTT. This sequence encodes CASSIPGSRSGNTIYF. Full variable domain (rest looked up from reference TRBV19 and TRBJ1-3): DGGITQSPKYLFRKEGQNVTLSCEQNLNHDAMYWYRQDPGQGLRLIYYSQIVNDFQKGDIAEGYSVSREKKESFPLTVTSAQKNPTAFYLCASSIPGSRSGNTIYFGEGSWLTVV.

The V call is TRBV3-1 (or the pseudogene TRBV3-2), the J call TRBJ1-4; 8 bases align to TRBD1. The ends lost 3 bases at V and 7 bases at J; junction bases unmatched: 1. The CDR3 sequence is 13 residues long. The germline V gene has CDR1 LGHDT and CDR2 YNNKEL (reference sequence). The CDR3 reads CASSQQGAEKLFF. The CDR3 coding sequence is TGTGCCAGCAGCCAGCAGGGGGCTGAAAAACTGTTTTTT.

The chain combines TRBV10-3 with TRBJ1-1, with TRBD1 identical over 8 bases. This CDR3 is built from 14 residues. Germline V gene lookup returns CDR1 ENHRY and CDR2 SYGVKD. V was pared by 7 bases and J by 3 bases, with 7 bases of the junction left unmatched. In DNA, the CDR3 is TGTGCCATCAACCTCGGGACAGGTGACACTGAAGCTTTCTTT. It encodes CAINLGTGDTEAFF.

This clone was detected a few times. The V gene is TRBV3-1 (or the pseudogene TRBV3-2), the J gene TRBJ2-7; TRBD2 might be the D (6 bases). This CDR3 is 14 amino acids long. Germline CDR1 LGHDT, CDR2 YNNKEL (reference sequence). With 10 bases removed from V and 6 bases from J, the gap between germline ends came to 22 bases. CDR3 loop: CATRSGLAMSEQYF. The CDR3 DNA reads as TGTGCCACCCGATCGGGGCTAGCGATGAGCGAGCAGTACTTC.

This chain uses TRBV20-1 with TRBJ1-2; D is ambiguous. V was cut by 4 bases and J by 3 bases, with 6 bases left in between. CDR1 and CDR2 from the germline V gene are DFQATT and SNEGSKA (reference sequence). The CDR3 runs 11 residues. CDR3 bases: TGCAGTGCTACGAGAGACTATGGCTACACCTTC. Its translation is CSATRDYGYTF.

The chain employs TRBV7-9 and TRBJ1-1; D call uncertain. From germline, CDR1 is SEHNR and CDR2 FQNEAQ (reference sequence). V was clipped by 5 bases and J by 5 bases, with 12 bases between them. The CDR3 is 13 residues long. CDR3 sequence reads: CASSHEVRTEAFF. The CDR3 DNA is TGTGCCAGCAGCCACGAGGTCAGGACTGAAGCTTTCTTT.

This clone has only one observation. Other nucleotide sequences in the sample specify the same CDR3. This chain connects TRBV9 to TRBJ1-2, with D unclear. Trimming left V 0 bases short and J 0 bases short, with 9 bases between. Looked up from germline, CDR1 is SGDLS and CDR2 is YYNGEE. The CDR3 runs 15 residues. CDR3 sequence reads: CASSVATGPNYGYTF. In DNA form, the CDR3 reads TGTGCCAGCAGCGTAGCTACGGGCCCTAACTATGGCTACACCTTC. The entire variable domain, with the rest obtained from reference TRBV9 and TRBJ1-2, is as follows: DSGVTQTPKHLITATGQRVTLRCSPRSGDLSVYWYQQSLDQGLQFLIQYYNGEERAKGNILERFSAQQFPDLHSELNLSSLELGDSALYFCASSVATGPNYGYTFGSGTRLTVV.

CDR3 coding DNA: TGTGCCATCAGTGAGTCGACTCGGACAGGGGGTGGGCAAGAGACCCAGTACTTC. Protein product: CAISESTRTGGGQETQYF. V usage is TRBV10-3 and J usage is TRBJ2-5, with TRBD1 matching 10 bases. CDR1 and CDR2 (germline): ENHRY, SYGVKD. The CDR3 contains 18 residues. Trimming removed 0 bases from V and 2 bases from J; junction bases left unmatched: 9.

A few counts support this clone. The rearrangement uses TRBV6-4 and TRBJ2-1, with 8 bases fitting TRBD2. CDR3 length equals 17 residues. Germline V gene lookup returns CDR1 MRHNA and CDR2 SNTAGT. V lost 8 bases to trimming and J lost 0 bases; unmatched junction nucleotides: 12. In nucleotides, the CDR3 is TGTGCCAGCCCTGACTGGCGGGAGGACCACTCCTACAATGAGCAGTTCTTC. Its protein is CASPDWREDHSYNEQFF.

The V and J genes are TRBV30 and TRBJ1-6, with D tentatively TRBD1 (6 bases). V was shortened by 8 bases and J by 10 bases, with 18 bases between the two germline ends. The CDR3 length is 13 residues. Germline CDR1 reads GTSNPN; CDR2 reads SVGIG (reference sequence). In nucleotides, the CDR3 is TGTGCCGAGGGGGGGGGACGTGGATCACCCCTCCACTTT. Its translation: CAEGGGRGSPLHF.

The chain uses TRBV7-9 and TRBJ2-1; tentatively, D is TRBD1 or TRBD2 (5 bases each). CDR3 length: 15 amino acids. The V gene lost 4 bases and the J gene lost 8 bases, with 18 bases spanning the gap. The germline gives CDR1 SEHNR, CDR2 FQNEAQ (reference sequence). The DNA for the CDR3 is TGTGCCAGCAGCTCGGGACCGACCCGTTTAGATGAGCAGTTCTTC. Translated, it gives CASSSGPTRLDEQFF.

The V and J genes are TRBV13 and TRBJ2-7, with D unresolved. Germline V gene lookup returns CDR1 PRHDT and CDR2 FYEKMQ (reference sequence). The CDR3 is 16 amino acids. The V end was cut by 1 base, the J end by 3 bases, with 16 bases between. This CDR3 is CASSLALPLGIYEQYF. The CDR3, as DNA: TGTGCCAGCAGCTTAGCCCTCCCGTTGGGGATCTACGAGCAGTACTTC. Full variable domain (remainder filled in from reference TRBV13 and TRBJ2-7): AAGVIQSPRHLIKEKRETATLKCYPIPRHDTVYWYQQGPGQDPQFLISFYEKMQSDKGSIPDRFSAQQFSDYHSELNMSSLELGDSALYFCASSLALPLGIYEQYFGPGTRLTVT.

The gene calls are TRBV29-1 and TRBJ1-2; 7 positions match TRBD1. V was pared by 7 bases and J by 8 bases, with 13 bases of the junction left unmatched. Germline loops: CDR1 SQVTM, CDR2 ANQGSEA. This CDR3 comprises 13 residues. The CDR3 region has the DNA TGCAGCGCCTCCGCAGGGGGAATGAAAGGCTACACCTTC. Residues: CSASAGGMKGYTF.

The V call is TRBV27, the J call TRBJ1-5; D not resolved. CDR1 is MNHEY and CDR2 is SMNVEV in the germline V gene (reference sequence). This CDR3 region has 13 residues. Trimming stripped 2 bases from V and 1 base from J, with 3 bases between. CDR3 DNA: TGTGCCAGCAGTTTAAGCAGCAATCAGCCCCAGCATTTT. It specifies CASSLSSNQPQHF.

The J gene is TRBJ1-4, the V gene TRBV5-1, with 10 bases fitting TRBD1. This CDR3 has 15 amino acids. Per the germline V gene, CDR1 is SGHRS and CDR2 is YFSETQ. J was trimmed by 0 bases and V by 7 bases; bases with no gene match: 3. The CDR3 spells CASGDRGTTNEKLFF. CDR3 DNA sequence: TGCGCCAGCGGGGACAGGGGCACAACTAATGAAAAACTGTTTTTT.

This clone was detected only once. The chain combines TRBV9 with TRBJ1-1; TRBD1 aligns across 8 bases. V gave up 4 bases and J gave up 4 bases; unmatched junction bases: 3. CDR1 and CDR2 (germline): SGDLS, YYNGEE. This CDR3 is 13 amino acids long. The CDR3 protein is CASSIGQGTEAFF. In DNA form, the CDR3 reads TGTGCCAGCAGCATTGGACAGGGCACTGAAGCTTTCTTT.

This clone occurred a few times. The rearrangement uses TRBV6-1 and TRBJ1-2; perhaps TRBD1 as D (6 bases). This CDR3 is 13 amino acids long. V was pared by 2 bases and J by 5 bases, with 9 bases between. Looked up from germline, CDR1 is MNHNS and CDR2 is SASEGT. The CDR3 reads CASSEKGEYGYTF. In DNA form, the CDR3 reads TGTGCCAGCAGTGAAAAGGGGGAATATGGCTACACCTTC.

The chain is built from TRBV7-2 and TRBJ1-1; D is unresolved. Germline CDR1 is SGHTA and CDR2 is FQGNSA. V was pared by 1 base and J by 1 base, with 10 bases between. The CDR3 has 15 residues. The CDR3 DNA follows: TGTGCCAGCAGCTTAGAGCGGCGAGGGAACACTGAAGCTTTCTTT. Its translation: CASSLERRGNTEAFF.